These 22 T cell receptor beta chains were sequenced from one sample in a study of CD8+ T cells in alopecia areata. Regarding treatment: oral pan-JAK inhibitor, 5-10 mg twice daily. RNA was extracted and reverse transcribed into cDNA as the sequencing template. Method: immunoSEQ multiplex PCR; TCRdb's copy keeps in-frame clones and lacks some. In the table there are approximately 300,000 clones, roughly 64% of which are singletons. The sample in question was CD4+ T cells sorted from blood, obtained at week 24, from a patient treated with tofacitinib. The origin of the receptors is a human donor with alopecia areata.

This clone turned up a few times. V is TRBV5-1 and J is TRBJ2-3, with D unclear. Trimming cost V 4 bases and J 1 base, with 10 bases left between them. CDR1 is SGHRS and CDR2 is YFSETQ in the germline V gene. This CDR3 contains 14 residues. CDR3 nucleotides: TGCGCCAGCAGCATGGGTGTTGGCACAGATACGCAGTATTTT. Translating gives CASSMGVGTDTQYF.

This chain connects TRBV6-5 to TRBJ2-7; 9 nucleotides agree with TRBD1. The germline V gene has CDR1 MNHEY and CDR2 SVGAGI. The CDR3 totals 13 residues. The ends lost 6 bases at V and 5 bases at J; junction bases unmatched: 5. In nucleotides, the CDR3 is TGTGCCAGCAGCCGGGGACAGGGACACGAGCAGTACTTC. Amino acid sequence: CASSRGQGHEQYF.

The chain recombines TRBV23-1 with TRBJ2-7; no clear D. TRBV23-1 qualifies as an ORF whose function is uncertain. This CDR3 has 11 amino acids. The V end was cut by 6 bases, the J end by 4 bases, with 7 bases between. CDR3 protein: CASSPYYEQYF. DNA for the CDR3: TGCGCCAGCAGCCCTTATTACGAGCAGTACTTC.

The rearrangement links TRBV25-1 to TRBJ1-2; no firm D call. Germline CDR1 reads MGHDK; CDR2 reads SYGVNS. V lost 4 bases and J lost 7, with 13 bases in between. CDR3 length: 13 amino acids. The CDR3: CASSGGNEGGYTF. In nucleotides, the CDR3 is TGTGCCAGCAGTGGAGGGAACGAGGGTGGCTACACCTTC.

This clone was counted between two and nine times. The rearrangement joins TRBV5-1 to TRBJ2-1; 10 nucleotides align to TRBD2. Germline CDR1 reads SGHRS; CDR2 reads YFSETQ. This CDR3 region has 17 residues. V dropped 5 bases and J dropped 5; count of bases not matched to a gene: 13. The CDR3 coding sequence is TGCGCCAGCAGACCCCGAATAAGCGGGGGGGGAAACAATGAGCAGTTCTTC. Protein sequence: CASRPRISGGGNNEQFF.

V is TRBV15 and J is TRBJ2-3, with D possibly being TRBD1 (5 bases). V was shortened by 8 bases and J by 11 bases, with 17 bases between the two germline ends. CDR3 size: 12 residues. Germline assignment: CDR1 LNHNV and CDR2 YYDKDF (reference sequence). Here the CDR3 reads CATSLTGHEQYF. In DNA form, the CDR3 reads TGTGCCACCTCTCTAACCGGACACGAGCAGTATTTT.

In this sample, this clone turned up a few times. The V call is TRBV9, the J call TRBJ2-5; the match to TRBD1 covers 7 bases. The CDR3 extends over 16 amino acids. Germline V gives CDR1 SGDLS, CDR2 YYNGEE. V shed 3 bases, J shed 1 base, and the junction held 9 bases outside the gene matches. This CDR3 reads CASSASLTGTQETQYF. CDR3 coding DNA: TGTGCCAGCAGCGCGTCACTGACAGGGACCCAAGAGACCCAGTACTTC. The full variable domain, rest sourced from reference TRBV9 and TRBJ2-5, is DSGVTQTPKHLITATGQRVTLRCSPRSGDLSVYWYQQSLDQGLQFLIQYYNGEERAKGNILERFSAQQFPDLHSELNLSSLELGDSALYFCASSASLTGTQETQYFGPGTRLLVL.

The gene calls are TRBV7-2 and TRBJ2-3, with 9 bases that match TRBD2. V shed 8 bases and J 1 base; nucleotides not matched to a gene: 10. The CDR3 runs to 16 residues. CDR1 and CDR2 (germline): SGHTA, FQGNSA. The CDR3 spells CASPRGVAGGTDTQYF. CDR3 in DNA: TGTGCCAGCCCTCGGGGAGTAGCGGGGGGCACAGATACGCAGTATTTT.

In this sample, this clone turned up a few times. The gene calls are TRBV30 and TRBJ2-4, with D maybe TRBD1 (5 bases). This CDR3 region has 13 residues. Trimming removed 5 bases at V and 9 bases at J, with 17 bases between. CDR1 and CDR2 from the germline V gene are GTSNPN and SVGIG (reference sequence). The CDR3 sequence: CAWRPTVSGIQYF. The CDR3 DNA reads TGTGCCTGGCGCCCGACAGTATCGGGCATTCAGTACTTC.

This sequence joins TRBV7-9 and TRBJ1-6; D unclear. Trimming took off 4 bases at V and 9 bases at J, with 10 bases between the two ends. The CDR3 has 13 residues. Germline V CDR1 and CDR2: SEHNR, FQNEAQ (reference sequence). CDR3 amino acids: CASSSDPFSPLHF. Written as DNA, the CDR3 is TGTGCCAGCAGCTCAGACCCATTTTCACCCCTCCACTTT.

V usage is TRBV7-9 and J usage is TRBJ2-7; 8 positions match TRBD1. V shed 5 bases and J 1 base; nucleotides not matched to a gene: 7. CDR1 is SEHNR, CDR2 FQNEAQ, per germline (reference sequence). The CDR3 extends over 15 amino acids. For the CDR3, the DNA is TGTGCCAGCAGCCCCAAGACAGGGGCTTCCTACGAGCAGTACTTC. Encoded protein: CASSPKTGASYEQYF.

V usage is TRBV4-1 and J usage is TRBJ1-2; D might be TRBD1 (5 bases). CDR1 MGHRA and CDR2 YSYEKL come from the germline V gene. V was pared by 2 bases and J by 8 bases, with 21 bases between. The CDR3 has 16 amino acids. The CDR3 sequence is CASSQLYSRGRDGYTF. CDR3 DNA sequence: TGCGCCAGCAGCCAACTGTATAGTCGTGGAAGGGACGGCTACACCTTC.

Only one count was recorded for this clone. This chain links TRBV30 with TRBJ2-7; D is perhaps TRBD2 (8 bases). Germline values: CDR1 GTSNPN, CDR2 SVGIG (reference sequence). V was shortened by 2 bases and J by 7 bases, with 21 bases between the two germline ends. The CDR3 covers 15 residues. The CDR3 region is CAWSNRGLGPREQYF. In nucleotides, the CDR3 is TGTGCCTGGAGTAACAGGGGACTAGGCCCTCGAGAGCAGTACTTC.

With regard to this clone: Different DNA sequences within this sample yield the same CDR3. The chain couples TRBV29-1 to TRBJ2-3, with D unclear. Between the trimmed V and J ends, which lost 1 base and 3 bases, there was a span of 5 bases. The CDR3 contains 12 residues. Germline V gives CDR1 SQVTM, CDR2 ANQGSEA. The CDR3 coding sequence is TGCAGCGTTGAAGGAGGTACAGATACGCAGTATTTT. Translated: CSVEGGTDTQYF.

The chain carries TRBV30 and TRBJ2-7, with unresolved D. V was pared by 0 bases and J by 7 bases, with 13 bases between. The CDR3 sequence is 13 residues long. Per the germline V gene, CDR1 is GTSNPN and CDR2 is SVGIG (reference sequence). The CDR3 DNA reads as TGTGCCTGGAGTGTCCAGGCCCTAGGAGAGCAGTACTTC. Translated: CAWSVQALGEQYF.

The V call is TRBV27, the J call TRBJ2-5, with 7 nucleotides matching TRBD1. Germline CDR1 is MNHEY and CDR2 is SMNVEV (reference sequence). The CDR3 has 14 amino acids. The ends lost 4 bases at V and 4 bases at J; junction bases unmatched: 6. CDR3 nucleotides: TGTGCCAGCAGTTCCCTGACAGGGACAGAGACCCAGTACTTC. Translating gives CASSSLTGTETQYF.

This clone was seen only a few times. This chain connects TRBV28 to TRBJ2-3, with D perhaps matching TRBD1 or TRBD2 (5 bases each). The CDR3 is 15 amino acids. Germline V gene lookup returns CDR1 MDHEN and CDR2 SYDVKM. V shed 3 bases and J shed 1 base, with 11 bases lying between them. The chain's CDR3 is CASSFSGAGTDTQYF. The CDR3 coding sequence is TGTGCCAGCAGTTTTTCCGGGGCCGGCACAGATACGCAGTATTTT. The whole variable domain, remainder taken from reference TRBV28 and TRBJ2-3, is DVKVTQSSRYLVKRTGEKVFLECVQDMDHENMFWYRQDPGLGLRLIYFSYDVKMKEKGDIPEGYSVSREKKERFSLILESASTNQTSMYLCASSFSGAGTDTQYFGPGTRLTVL.

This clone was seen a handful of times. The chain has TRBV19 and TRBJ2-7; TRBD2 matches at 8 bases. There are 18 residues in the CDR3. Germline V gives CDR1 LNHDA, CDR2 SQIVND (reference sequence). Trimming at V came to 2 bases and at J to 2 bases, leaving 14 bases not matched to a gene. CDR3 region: CASSIMGGTSGLTYEQYF. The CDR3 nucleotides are TGTGCCAGTAGTATAATGGGGGGTACTAGCGGACTGACCTACGAGCAGTACTTC. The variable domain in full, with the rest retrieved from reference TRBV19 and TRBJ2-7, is DGGITQSPKYLFRKEGQNVTLSCEQNLNHDAMYWYRQDPGQGLRLIYYSQIVNDFQKGDIAEGYSVSREKKESFPLTVTSAQKNPTAFYLCASSIMGGTSGLTYEQYFGPGTRLTVT.

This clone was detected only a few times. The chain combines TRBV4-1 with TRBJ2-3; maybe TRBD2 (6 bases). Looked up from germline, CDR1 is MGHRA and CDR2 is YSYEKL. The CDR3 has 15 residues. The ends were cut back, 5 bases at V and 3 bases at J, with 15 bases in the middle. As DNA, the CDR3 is TGCGCCAGCAGCGTACAAGCGGGTGGTACAGATACGCAGTATTTT. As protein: CASSVQAGGTDTQYF.

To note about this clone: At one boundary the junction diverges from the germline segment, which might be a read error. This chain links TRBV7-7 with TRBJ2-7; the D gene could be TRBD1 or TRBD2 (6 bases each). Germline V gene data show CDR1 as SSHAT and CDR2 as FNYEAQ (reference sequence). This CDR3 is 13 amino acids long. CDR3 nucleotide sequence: TGTGCTAGCAGCCCAACAAGGGGGGCCGAGCAGTACTTC. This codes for CASSPTRGAEQYF.

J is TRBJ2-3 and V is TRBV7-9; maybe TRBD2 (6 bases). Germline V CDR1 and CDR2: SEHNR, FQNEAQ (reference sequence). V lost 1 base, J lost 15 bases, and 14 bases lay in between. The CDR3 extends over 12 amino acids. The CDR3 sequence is CASSLDPGVGYF. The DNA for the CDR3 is TGTGCCAGCAGCTTAGATCCGGGAGTAGGTTATTTT.

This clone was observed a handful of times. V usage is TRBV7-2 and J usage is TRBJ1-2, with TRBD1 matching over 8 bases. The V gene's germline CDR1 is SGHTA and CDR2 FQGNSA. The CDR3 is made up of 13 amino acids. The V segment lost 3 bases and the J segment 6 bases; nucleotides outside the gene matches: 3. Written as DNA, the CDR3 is TGTGCCAGCAGCTTGGACAGGGAAGATGGCTACACCTTC. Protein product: CASSLDREDGYTF.